The 27 T cell receptor beta chains listed next were all sequenced from one sample in a study of metastatic and nonmetastatic thyroid tumors. Every patient underwent thyroid surgery untreated. Using MiXCR, TCRdb re-called clones from the PCR reads. The table records tens of thousands of clones, less than 5% of them present only once. The sample taken for sequencing was blood. These receptors were taken from a female donor with papillary thyroid cancer or a benign thyroid nodule (not recorded which). Some clones in this sample may be carry-over from other donors' samples.

This clone has just a few counts. The CDR3 nucleotides read TGTGCCAGCATGGACAGGTACTATAGCAATCAGCCCCAGCATTTT. This gives the protein CASMDRYYSNQPQHF. The rearrangement joins TRBV27 to TRBJ1-5, with 7 bases aligning to TRBD1. Losses at the gene ends were 7 bases for V and 0 bases for J; bases not matched to a gene: 6. There are 15 residues in the CDR3. Germline CDR1 reads MNHEY; CDR2 reads SMNVEV (reference sequence).

V usage is TRBV7-2 and J usage is TRBJ2-7; no clear D gene. The CDR3 consists of 14 residues. V was shortened by 4 bases and J by 0 bases, with 10 bases between the two germline ends. Germline CDR1 SGHTA, CDR2 FQGNSA. The CDR3 coding sequence is TGTGCCAGCAGCTCCTATCTGAGCTCCTACGAGCAGTACTTC. Its translation is CASSSYLSSYEQYF.

This clone has just a few counts. The V gene is TRBV7-3, the J gene TRBJ2-1, with a tentative D call TRBD2 (6 bases). The CDR3 spans 15 residues. V dropped 2 bases and J dropped 7 bases, with 15 bases sitting between them. Per the germline V gene, CDR1 is SGHTA and CDR2 is FQGTGA. CDR3 region: CASSLDSLEGNEQFF. The CDR3 DNA reads as TGTGCCAGCAGCTTAGATTCCCTGGAGGGGAATGAGCAGTTCTTC.

The V and J genes are TRBV6-1 and TRBJ2-7; possible D gene TRBD2, 6 bases. The V gene lost 1 base and the J gene lost 5 bases, with 12 bases spanning the gap. CDR3 length equals 14 residues. Germline loops: CDR1 MNHNS, CDR2 SASEGT. CDR3 DNA sequence: TGTGCCAGCAGTGAAGTAGCGGAGAACGACGAGCAGTACTTC. Translating it yields CASSEVAENDEQYF.

Regarding this clone: Just one base apart from a much larger clone, this may be a read error. The same CDR3 can be traced to other DNA sequences in this sample. V and J are TRBV9 and TRBJ2-1; D gene unclear. CDR1 and CDR2 from the germline V gene are SGDLS and YYNGEE. V shed 3 bases and J shed 6 bases, with 16 bases lying between them. CDR3 length: 15 amino acids. The CDR3 sequence: CASSEAPGRVNEQFF. As DNA, the CDR3 is TGTGCCAGCAGCGAGGCTCCAGGTAGGGTCAATGAGCAGTTCTTC. The full variable domain, in which reference TRBV9 and TRBJ2-1 provide the parts outside the CDR3, is DSGVTQTPKHLITATGQRVTLRCSPRSGDLSVYWYQQSLDQGLQFLIQYYNGEERAKGNILERFSAQQFPDLHSELNLSSLELGDSALYFCASSEAPGRVNEQFFGPGTRLTVL.

Ten or more counts support this clone. The genes are TRBV11-2 and TRBJ2-7, with a weak D call TRBD1 (6 bases). In germline, CDR1 is SGHAT, CDR2 FQNNGV. V lost 2 bases, J lost 1 base, and 12 bases lay in between. The CDR3 has 15 amino acids. The CDR3 sequence: CASSLYPTGSYEQYF. CDR3 sequence (DNA): TGTGCCAGCAGCTTATATCCCACAGGGTCCTACGAGCAGTACTTC.

This clone has only a few counts. A much bigger clone sits one base away, suggesting this may be a read error. The DNA for the CDR3 is TGTGCCAGCAGTTTTGGGGCCGTGACATTGGGTTTTTTGAACACTGAAGCTTTCTTT. Residues: CASSFGAVTLGFLNTEAFF. The gene calls are TRBV27 and TRBJ1-1; D might be TRBD1 (5 bases). With 3 bases removed from V and 0 bases from J, the gap between germline ends came to 23 bases. The CDR3 spans 19 residues. The germline CDR1 and CDR2 sequences are MNHEY and SMNVEV (reference sequence).

This clone was observed many times. V is TRBV20-1 and J is TRBJ2-3; D unresolved. The CDR3 sequence is 12 residues long. Germline V gene data show CDR1 as DFQATT and CDR2 as SNEGSKA (reference sequence). Deletions cut 8 bases from V and 6 bases from J, with 15 bases between. The CDR3 loop reads CSSVDNVDTQYF. DNA of the CDR3: TGCAGTTCCGTAGACAATGTTGATACGCAGTATTTT.

This clone was seen only a few times. This may come from a read error, since a much larger clone is one base off. J is TRBJ2-3 and V is TRBV30, with TRBD1 matching over 8 bases. CDR1 is GTSNPN and CDR2 is SVGIG in the germline V gene (reference sequence). CDR3 length: 16 residues. DNA for the CDR3: TGTGCCTGCAGTGTACCCTCAGGGGGCTACGTGGATACGCAGTATTTT. It encodes CACSVPSGGYVDTQYF. Full variable domain (remainder filled in from reference TRBV30 and TRBJ2-3): SQTIHQWPATLVQPVGSPLSLECTVEGTSNPNLYWYRQAAGRGLQLLFYSVGIGQISSEVPQNLSASRPQDRQFILSSKKLLLSDSGFYLCACSVPSGGYVDTQYFGPGTRLTVL.

This clone was observed many times. The V and J genes are TRBV6-1 and TRBJ2-6; D could derive from TRBD1 or TRBD2 (5 bases each). This CDR3 spans 19 amino acids. V lost 6 bases and J 0 bases, leaving 21 bases between the germline ends. The germline V gene encodes CDR1 MNHNS and CDR2 SASEGT. CDR3 in amino acids: CASRTPLGRIPSGANVLTF. CDR3 in DNA: TGTGCCAGCAGGACCCCACTGGGACGGATCCCCTCTGGGGCCAACGTCCTGACTTTC.

This clone was seen only a few times. Other DNA sequences within the sample encode an identical CDR3. V is TRBV28 and J is TRBJ1-4; D is perhaps TRBD1 (5 bases). The CDR3 runs to 14 residues. Germline CDR1 MDHEN, CDR2 SYDVKM. V shed 6 bases and J shed 6 bases, with 14 bases lying between them. This CDR3 reads CASSLTGDDEKLFF. The CDR3 nucleotides read TGTGCCAGCAGCCTTACGGGGGACGATGAAAAACTGTTTTTT. The full variable domain, with the rest looked up from reference TRBV28 and TRBJ1-4, is DVKVTQSSRYLVKRTGEKVFLECVQDMDHENMFWYRQDPGLGLRLIYFSYDVKMKEKGDIPEGYSVSREKKERFSLILESASTNQTSMYLCASSLTGDDEKLFFGSGTQLSVL.

V usage is TRBV6-5 and J usage is TRBJ2-7; perhaps TRBD2 as D (6 bases). Germline V gene lookup returns CDR1 MNHEY and CDR2 SVGAGI. The V end lost 4 bases, the J end lost 2 bases, and 12 bases lay between the germline ends. This CDR3 has 14 amino acids. CDR3 bases: TGTGCCAGCAGTTCCGGGAGCCACACCTACGAGCAGTACTTC. Encoded protein: CASSSGSHTYEQYF.

Details on this clone: With a much larger clone just one base away, this may be a read error. J is TRBJ2-3 and V is TRBV18, with D hard to call. Per germline, CDR1 KGHSH and CDR2 LQKENI. The CDR3 extends over 12 amino acids. The CDR3 bases are TGTGCCGGCTCACCCAGCACAGATACGCAGTATTTT. This codes for CAGSPSTDTQYF.

This clone was seen a few times. This CDR3 is CSAPSAVWRNEQYF. In DNA, the CDR3 is TGCAGTGCTCCTAGCGCCGTGTGGAGGAACGAGCAGTACTTC. This chain connects TRBV20-1 to TRBJ2-7; weak D call: TRBD2 (6 bases). The CDR3 runs 14 residues. Trimming took off 5 bases at V and 5 bases at J, with 19 bases between the two ends. Germline V gives CDR1 DFQATT, CDR2 SNEGSKA (reference sequence).

This clone was observed many times. This sequence joins TRBV11-3 and TRBJ1-2, with D unresolved. The CDR3 has 12 residues. The ends were cut back, 2 bases at V and 2 bases at J, with 3 bases in the middle. Germline assignment: CDR1 SGHNT and CDR2 YENEEA. This CDR3 reads CASSLRNYGYTF. CDR3 nucleotide sequence: TGTGCCAGCAGCTTAAGAAACTATGGCTACACCTTC. Filled out from reference TRBV11-3 and TRBJ1-2, the complete variable domain reads EAGVVQSPRYKIIEKKQPVAFWCNPISGHNTLYWYLQNLGQGPELLIRYENEEAVDDSQLPKDRFSAERLKGVDSTLKIQPAELGDSAVYLCASSLRNYGYTFGSGTRLTVV.

This clone was recorded at least ten times. The chain links TRBV5-1 to TRBJ1-3; 8 bases agree with TRBD1. The germline V gene has CDR1 SGHRS and CDR2 YFSETQ. CDR3 length equals 14 residues. After removal of 4 bases from V and 4 bases from J, the junction contained 4 bases not matched to a gene. In DNA form, the CDR3 reads TGCGCCAGCAGCCACGGGACAGGAGGAAACACCATATATTTT. Protein sequence: CASSHGTGGNTIYF. The whole variable domain, filled in from reference TRBV5-1 and TRBJ1-3, reads KAGVTQTPRYLIKTRGQQVTLSCSPISGHRSVSWYQQTPGQGLQFLFEYFSETQRNKGNFPGRFSGRQFSNSRSEMNVSTLELGDSALYLCASSHGTGGNTIYFGEGSWLTVV.

This clone came up a few times. The chain combines TRBV6-1 with TRBJ1-1; tentative D call: TRBD1 (6 bases). The germline gives CDR1 MNHNS, CDR2 SASEGT. The V and J ends lost 6 bases and 4 bases respectively, with 12 bases between them. The CDR3 is 13 amino acids. Here the CDR3 reads CASRETGRTEAFF. The DNA of the CDR3 is TGTGCCAGCAGGGAAACAGGGCGCACTGAAGCTTTCTTT.

This clone has a count of ten or more. This chain links TRBV5-1 with TRBJ2-1; 7 positions match TRBD2. The length of the CDR3 is 16 residues. From germline, CDR1 is SGHRS and CDR2 YFSETQ. The ends lost 1 base at V and 3 bases at J; junction bases unmatched: 7. The CDR3, as DNA: TGCGCCAGCAGCTTGCTGGCGGGAGCCTACTACAATGAGCAGTTCTTC. Residues: CASSLLAGAYYNEQFF.

This clone was seen a few times. One junction end does not reproduce the germline sequence, and a read error may be involved. V and J are TRBV11-3 and TRBJ1-1; TRBD1 matches at 8 bases. Germline V gene sequence: CDR1 SGHNT, CDR2 YENEEA. This CDR3 comprises 14 residues. Written as DNA, the CDR3 is TGTGCCAGCAGCCACTGGACAGGGCACACCGAAGCTTTCTTT. This codes for CASSHWTGHTEAFF.

This clone occurred many times. The CDR3 reads CASSRAGTGAYEQYF. The CDR3 DNA is TGTGCCAGCAGTCGAGCCGGGACAGGGGCCTACGAGCAGTACTTC. The gene calls are TRBV12-3 or TRBV12-4 and TRBJ2-7; 10 bases line up with TRBD1. The length of the CDR3 is 15 residues. Trimming removed 5 bases from V and 2 bases from J; junction bases left unmatched: 6.

This clone was found many times. The chain recombines TRBV5-1 with TRBJ1-5; D ambiguous. The germline V gene encodes CDR1 SGHRS and CDR2 YFSETQ. V shed 0 bases and J shed 7 bases, with 11 bases lying between them. This CDR3 is built from 14 residues. The CDR3: CASSLDGPEQPQHF. The DNA for the CDR3 is TGCGCCAGCAGCTTGGATGGCCCCGAGCAGCCCCAGCATTTT.

This clone was observed many times. The chain joins TRBV20-1 to TRBJ1-1; weak D call: TRBD1 (5 bases). V was cut by 6 bases and J by 1 base, with 9 bases left in between. The CDR3 length is 12 residues. The V gene's germline CDR1 is DFQATT and CDR2 SNEGSKA (reference sequence). CDR3 nucleotide sequence: TGCAGTGCAACCGACAGGAACACTGAAGCTTTCTTT. As protein: CSATDRNTEAFF.

This chain connects TRBV11-3 to TRBJ2-1, with 16 bases aligning to TRBD2. There are 16 residues in the CDR3. Germline V CDR1 and CDR2: SGHNT, YENEEA. With V trimmed by 4 bases and J by 7 bases, 4 bases remained unmatched. In nucleotides, the CDR3 is TGTGCCAGCAGCTACGGGACTAGCGGGAGGGGTAATGAGCAGTTCTTC. Protein product: CASSYGTSGRGNEQFF. Variable domain in full (rest from reference TRBV11-3 and TRBJ2-1): EAGVVQSPRYKIIEKKQPVAFWCNPISGHNTLYWYLQNLGQGPELLIRYENEEAVDDSQLPKDRFSAERLKGVDSTLKIQPAELGDSAVYLCASSYGTSGRGNEQFFGPGTRLTVL.

The rearrangement joins TRBV20-1 to TRBJ2-5; D is uncertain. V lost 6 bases and J 4 bases, leaving 15 bases between the germline ends. The germline gives CDR1 DFQATT, CDR2 SNEGSKA (reference sequence). This CDR3 is built from 13 residues. CDR3 sequence: CSAPSRRRETQYF. The DNA of the CDR3 is TGCAGTGCACCGAGCAGACGGCGAGAGACCCAGTACTTC.

This clone was counted at least ten times. J is TRBJ2-4 and V is TRBV7-2; 12 nucleotides agree with TRBD2. CDR3 length equals 15 residues. The ends lost 5 bases at V and 8 bases at J; junction bases unmatched: 7. The V gene's germline CDR1 is SGHTA and CDR2 FQGNSA. The CDR3 coding sequence is TGTGCCAGCAGCCCGCCCGGGACTAGCGGGTACATTCAGTACTTC. Translation: CASSPPGTSGYIQYF. Supplemented by reference TRBV7-2 and TRBJ2-4, the full variable domain reads GAGVSQSPSNKVTEKGKDVELRCDPISGHTALYWYRQSLGQGLEFLIYFQGNSAPDKSGLPSDRFSAERTGGSVSTLTIQRTQQEDSAVYLCASSPPGTSGYIQYFGAGTRLSVL.

The V gene is TRBV28, the J gene TRBJ1-6, with D unresolved. This CDR3 region has 12 residues. Per the germline V gene, CDR1 is MDHEN and CDR2 is SYDVKM. Between the trimmed V and J ends, which lost 11 bases and 9 bases, there was a span of 14 bases. The CDR3 is CASGSSTSPLHF. The CDR3 DNA reads as TGTGCCTCGGGCAGCTCGACTTCACCCCTCCACTTT.

This clone showed up many times. The gene calls are TRBV5-1 and TRBJ2-3; no clear D. Per germline, CDR1 SGHRS and CDR2 YFSETQ. The CDR3 has 14 residues. V dropped 4 bases and J dropped 4 bases, with 13 bases sitting between them. The CDR3 loop reads CASSLPQAADTQYF. CDR3 coding DNA: TGCGCCAGCAGCCTCCCCCAGGCTGCAGATACGCAGTATTTT.